The 9 T cell receptor beta chains given below trace back to one sample, sequenced in a study of blood T cell repertoires in COVID-19. Repertoires were generated with immunoSEQ multiplex PCR, while TCRdb's copy carries only in-frame clones and drops some. The sample records roughly 93,000 clones, 80% to 90% being singletons. Sequencing used peripheral blood. These receptors were obtained from a man in his forties or fifties with acute or convalescent COVID-19.

The gene calls are TRBV7-2 and TRBJ2-3, with a weak D call TRBD1 (6 bases). Germline values: CDR1 SGHTA, CDR2 FQGNSA. The CDR3 sequence is 15 residues long. Trimming pared 3 bases from V and 3 bases from J, leaving 13 bases between. The CDR3: CASSLGASQTDTQYF. The CDR3, as DNA: TGTGCCAGCAGCTTGGGGGCTAGCCAGACAGATACGCAGTATTTT. The full variable domain, with the rest looked up from reference TRBV7-2 and TRBJ2-3, is GAGVSQSPSNKVTEKGKDVELRCDPISGHTALYWYRQSLGQGLEFLIYFQGNSAPDKSGLPSDRFSAERTGGSVSTLTIQRTQQEDSAVYLCASSLGASQTDTQYFGPGTRLTVL.

The rearrangement uses TRBV18 and TRBJ2-1; a weak D match, TRBD1 (5 bases). The V end lost 0 bases, the J end lost 7 bases, and 13 bases lay between the germline ends. The V gene's germline CDR1 is KGHSH and CDR2 LQKENI. CDR3 length: 15 amino acids. Here the CDR3 DNA reads TGTGCCAGCTCACCACCGGGGCCAGGGTTAAATGAGCAGTTCTTC. It translates to CASSPPGPGLNEQFF.

The rearrangement joins TRBV5-6 to TRBJ1-4; D remains unclear. CDR1 is SGHDT and CDR2 is YYEEEE in the germline V gene. This CDR3 has 15 residues. V dropped 5 bases and J dropped 0 bases, with 11 bases sitting between them. The CDR3 loop reads CASSLTFATNEKLFF. The CDR3 nucleotides are TGTGCCAGCAGTCTGACTTTTGCAACTAATGAAAAACTGTTTTTT. The complete variable domain, with remaining parts taken from reference TRBV5-6 and TRBJ1-4, reads DAGVTQSPTHLIKTRGQQVTLRCSPKSGHDTVSWYQQALGQGPQFIFQYYEEEERQRGNFPDRFSGHQFPNYSSELNVNALLLGDSALYLCASSLTFATNEKLFFGSGTQLSVL.

The chain couples TRBV6-6 to TRBJ2-1, with TRBD1 matching over 7 bases. Germline CDR1 and CDR2: MNHNY and SVGAGI (reference sequence). V shed 6 bases and J 5 bases; nucleotides not matched to a gene: 10. This CDR3 is built from 15 residues. CDR3 sequence reads: CASSLNRGIHNEQFF. The CDR3 DNA follows: TGTGCCAGCAGCCTCAACAGGGGAATCCACAATGAGCAGTTCTTC.

CDR3: CASSGAVASYNSPLHF. CDR3 nucleotide sequence: TGTGCCAGTAGTGGAGCAGTCGCCTCCTATAATTCACCCCTCCACTTT. The rearrangement joins TRBV19 to TRBJ1-6; D is unresolved. The V gene lost 5 bases and the J gene lost 0 bases, with 11 bases spanning the gap. The length of the CDR3 is 16 residues. From germline, CDR1 is LNHDA and CDR2 SQIVND (reference sequence).

The chain is built from TRBV15 and TRBJ1-4; the D gene is possibly TRBD1 (6 bases). V gave up 5 bases and J gave up 8 bases, with 15 bases separating them. This CDR3 is 14 amino acids long. Germline CDR1 LNHNV, CDR2 YYDKDF (reference sequence). CDR3: CATSPRTDQEKLFF. As DNA, the CDR3 is TGTGCCACCAGCCCTCGGACAGATCAGGAAAAACTGTTTTTT.

The genes are TRBV2 and TRBJ1-5; TRBD1 is a possible D gene (6 bases). The germline CDR1 and CDR2 sequences are SNHLY and FYNNEI. The V end was cut by 2 bases, the J end by 4 bases, with 6 bases between. This CDR3 contains 13 residues. The CDR3 reads CASSERGNQPQHF. The CDR3 DNA reads TGTGCCAGCAGTGAAAGGGGGAATCAGCCCCAGCATTTT.

V usage is TRBV7-8 and J usage is TRBJ2-1, with 11 bases matching TRBD2. The trim removed 5 bases at V and 2 bases at J, leaving 17 bases unmatched. The CDR3 runs to 20 residues. The germline V gene encodes CDR1 SGHVS and CDR2 FQNEAQ. CDR3 DNA sequence: TGTGCCAGCAGCCCCCGCCCGACTAGCGGGGCCCCCCGACCCTACAATGAGCAGTTCTTC. This sequence encodes CASSPRPTSGAPRPYNEQFF.

This clone was recorded only once. The chain employs TRBV25-1 and TRBJ1-2; D is perhaps TRBD1 (5 bases). Germline values: CDR1 MGHDK, CDR2 SYGVNS. The CDR3 has 13 residues. Trimming shortened V by 3 bases and J by 2 bases, and 7 bases separated the two germline ends. CDR3 sequence (DNA): TGTGCCAGCAGTGATTACAGGAACTATGGCTACACCTTC. This gives the protein CASSDYRNYGYTF.